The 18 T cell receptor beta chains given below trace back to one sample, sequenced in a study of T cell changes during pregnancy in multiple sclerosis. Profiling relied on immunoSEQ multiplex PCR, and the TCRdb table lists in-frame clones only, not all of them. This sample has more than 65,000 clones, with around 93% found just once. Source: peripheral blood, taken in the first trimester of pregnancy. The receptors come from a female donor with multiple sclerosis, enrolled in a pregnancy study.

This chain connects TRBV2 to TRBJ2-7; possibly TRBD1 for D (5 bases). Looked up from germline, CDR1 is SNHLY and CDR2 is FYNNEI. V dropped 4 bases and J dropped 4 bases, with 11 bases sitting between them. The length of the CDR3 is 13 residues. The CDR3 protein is CASSAGKPYEQYF. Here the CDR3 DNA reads TGTGCCAGCAGTGCAGGGAAACCATACGAGCAGTACTTC.

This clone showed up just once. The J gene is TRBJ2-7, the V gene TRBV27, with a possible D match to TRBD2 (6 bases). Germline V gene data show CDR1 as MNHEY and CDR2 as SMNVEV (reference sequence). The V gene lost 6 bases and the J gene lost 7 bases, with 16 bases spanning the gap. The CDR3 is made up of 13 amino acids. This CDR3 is CASSPPGTVEQYF. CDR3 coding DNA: TGTGCCAGCAGCCCACCCGGGACTGTTGAGCAGTACTTC.

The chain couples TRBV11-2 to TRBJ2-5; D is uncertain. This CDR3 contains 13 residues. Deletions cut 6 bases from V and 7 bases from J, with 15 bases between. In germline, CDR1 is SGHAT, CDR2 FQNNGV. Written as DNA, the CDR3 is TGTGCCAGCAGTCCCACCAGTGTTGGGACCCAGTACTTC. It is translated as CASSPTSVGTQYF.

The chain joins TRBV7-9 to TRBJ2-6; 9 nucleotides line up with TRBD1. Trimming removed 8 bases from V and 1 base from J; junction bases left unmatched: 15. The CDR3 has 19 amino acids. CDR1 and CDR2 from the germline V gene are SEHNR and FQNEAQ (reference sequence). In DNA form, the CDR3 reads TGTGCCAGCCCGCCCGGGACGGACAGGGGTCCATCTGGGGCCAACGTCCTGACTTTC. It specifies CASPPGTDRGPSGANVLTF.

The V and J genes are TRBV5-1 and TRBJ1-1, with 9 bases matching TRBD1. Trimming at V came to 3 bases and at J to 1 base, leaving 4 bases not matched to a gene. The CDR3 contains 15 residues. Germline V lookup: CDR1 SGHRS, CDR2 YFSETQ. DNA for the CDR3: TGCGCCAGCAGCTCCGGGACAGGGTGGAACACTGAAGCTTTCTTT. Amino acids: CASSSGTGWNTEAFF.

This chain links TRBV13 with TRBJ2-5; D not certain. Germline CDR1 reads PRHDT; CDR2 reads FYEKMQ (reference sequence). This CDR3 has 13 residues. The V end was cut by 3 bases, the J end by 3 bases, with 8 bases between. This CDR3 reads CASSFVSEETQYF. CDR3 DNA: TGTGCCAGCAGCTTCGTCTCAGAAGAGACCCAGTACTTC.

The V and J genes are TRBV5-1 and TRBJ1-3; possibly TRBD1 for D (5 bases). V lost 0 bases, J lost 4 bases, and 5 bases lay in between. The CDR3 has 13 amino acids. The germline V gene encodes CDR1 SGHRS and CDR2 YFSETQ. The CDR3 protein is CASSLEGGNTIYF. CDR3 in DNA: TGCGCCAGCAGCTTGGAGGGGGGAAACACCATATATTTT.

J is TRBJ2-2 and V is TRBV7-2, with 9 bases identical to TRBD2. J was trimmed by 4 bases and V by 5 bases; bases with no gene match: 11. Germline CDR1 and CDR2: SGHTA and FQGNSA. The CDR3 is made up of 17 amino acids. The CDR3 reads CASSRSGTSYFTGELFF. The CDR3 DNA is TGTGCCAGCAGCAGATCCGGGACTAGCTATTTCACCGGGGAGCTGTTTTTT. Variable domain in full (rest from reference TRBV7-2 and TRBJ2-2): GAGVSQSPSNKVTEKGKDVELRCDPISGHTALYWYRQSLGQGLEFLIYFQGNSAPDKSGLPSDRFSAERTGGSVSTLTIQRTQQEDSAVYLCASSRSGTSYFTGELFFGEGSRLTVL.

The CDR3 sequence: CASSVGQAAHRDQPQHF. CDR3 DNA sequence: TGTGCCAGCAGTGTAGGACAGGCCGCCCATAGAGATCAGCCCCAGCATTTT. J is TRBJ1-5 and V is TRBV6-1; 7 bases align to TRBD1. Germline V CDR1 and CDR2: MNHNS, SASEGT. This CDR3 spans 17 amino acids. J gave up 5 bases and V 4 bases, and 14 bases lay outside the gene matches.

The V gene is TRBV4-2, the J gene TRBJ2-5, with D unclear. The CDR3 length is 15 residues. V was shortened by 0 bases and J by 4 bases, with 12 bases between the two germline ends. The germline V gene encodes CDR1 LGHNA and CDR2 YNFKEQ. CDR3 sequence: CASSQEPRGLETQYF. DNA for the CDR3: TGTGCCAGCAGCCAAGAACCCCGAGGTTTAGAGACCCAGTACTTC.

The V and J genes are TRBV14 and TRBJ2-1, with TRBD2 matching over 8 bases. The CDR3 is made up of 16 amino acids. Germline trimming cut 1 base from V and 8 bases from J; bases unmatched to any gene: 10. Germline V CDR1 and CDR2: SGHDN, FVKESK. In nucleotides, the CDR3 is TGTGCCAGCAGCCAAGTCCTCGCGGGGGGCGGGTATGAGCAGTTCTTC. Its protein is CASSQVLAGGGYEQFF.

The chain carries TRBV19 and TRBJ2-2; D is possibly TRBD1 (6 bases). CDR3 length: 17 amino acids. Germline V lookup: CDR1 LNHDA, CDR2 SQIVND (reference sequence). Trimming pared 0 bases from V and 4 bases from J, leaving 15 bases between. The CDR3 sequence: CASSIDQGRIVTGELFF. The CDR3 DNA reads TGTGCCAGTAGTATAGACCAGGGGCGGATAGTCACCGGGGAGCTGTTTTTT.

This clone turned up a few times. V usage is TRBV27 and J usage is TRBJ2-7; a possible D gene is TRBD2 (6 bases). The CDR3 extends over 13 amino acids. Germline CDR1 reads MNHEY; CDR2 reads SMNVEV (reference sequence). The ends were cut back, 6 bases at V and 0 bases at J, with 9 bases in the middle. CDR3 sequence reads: CASSPTSSYEQYF. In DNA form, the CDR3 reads TGTGCCAGCAGCCCGACTAGCTCCTACGAGCAGTACTTC.

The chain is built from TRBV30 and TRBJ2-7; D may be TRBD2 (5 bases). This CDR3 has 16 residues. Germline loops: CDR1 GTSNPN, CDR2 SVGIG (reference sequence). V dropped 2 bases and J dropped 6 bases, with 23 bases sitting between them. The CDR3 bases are TGTGCCTGGAGTAGGCGGCAGAGAGGGCGCCAAGGCGAGCAGTACTTC. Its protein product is CAWSRRQRGRQGEQYF.

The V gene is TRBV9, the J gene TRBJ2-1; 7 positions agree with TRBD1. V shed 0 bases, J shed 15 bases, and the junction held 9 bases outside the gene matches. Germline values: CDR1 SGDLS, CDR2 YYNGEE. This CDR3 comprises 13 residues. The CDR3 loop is CASSVEEGAPPFF. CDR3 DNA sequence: TGTGCCAGCAGCGTAGAAGAGGGGGCCCCTCCGTTCTTC.

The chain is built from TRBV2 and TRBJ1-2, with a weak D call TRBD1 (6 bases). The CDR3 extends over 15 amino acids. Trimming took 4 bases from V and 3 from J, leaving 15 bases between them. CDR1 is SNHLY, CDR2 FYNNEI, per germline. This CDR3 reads CASSGGQGIDYGYTF. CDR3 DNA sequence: TGTGCCAGCAGTGGGGGTCAGGGGATCGACTATGGCTACACCTTC.

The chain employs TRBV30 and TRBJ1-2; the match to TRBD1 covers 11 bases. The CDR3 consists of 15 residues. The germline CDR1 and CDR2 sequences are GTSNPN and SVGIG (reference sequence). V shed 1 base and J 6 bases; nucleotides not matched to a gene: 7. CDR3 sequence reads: CAWSDYGTGGNGYTF. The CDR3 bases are TGTGCCTGGAGTGATTACGGGACAGGGGGGAATGGCTACACCTTC.

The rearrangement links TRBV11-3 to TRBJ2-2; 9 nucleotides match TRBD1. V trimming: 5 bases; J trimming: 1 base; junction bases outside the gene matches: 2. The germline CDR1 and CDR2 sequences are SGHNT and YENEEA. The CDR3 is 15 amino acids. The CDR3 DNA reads TGTGCCAGCAGCCTGGACAGGGGGAACACCGGGGAGCTGTTTTTT. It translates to CASSLDRGNTGELFF.